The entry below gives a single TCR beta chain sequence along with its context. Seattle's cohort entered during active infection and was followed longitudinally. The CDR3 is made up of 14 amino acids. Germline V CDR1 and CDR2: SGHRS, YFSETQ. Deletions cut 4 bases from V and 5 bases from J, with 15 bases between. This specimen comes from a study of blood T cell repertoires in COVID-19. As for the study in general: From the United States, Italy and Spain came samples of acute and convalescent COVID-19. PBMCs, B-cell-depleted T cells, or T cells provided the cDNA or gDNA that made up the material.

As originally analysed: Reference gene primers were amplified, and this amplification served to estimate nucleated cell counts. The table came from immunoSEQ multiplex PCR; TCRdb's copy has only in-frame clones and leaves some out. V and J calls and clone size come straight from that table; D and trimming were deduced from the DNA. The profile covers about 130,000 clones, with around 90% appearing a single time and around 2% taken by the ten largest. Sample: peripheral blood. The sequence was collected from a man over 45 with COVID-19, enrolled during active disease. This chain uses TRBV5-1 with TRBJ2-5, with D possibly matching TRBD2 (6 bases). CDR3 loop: CASSGGTQRETQYF. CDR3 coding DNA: TGCGCCAGCAGCGGCGGGACGCAAAGGGAGACCCAGTACTTC.